This passage covers 26 T cell receptor beta chains from one sample sequenced in a study of blood T cells in healthy people across ages. A second about 6 to 11 cycle PCR used barcoded and J-beta primers. TCRdb reprocessed the 5' RACE reads via MiXCR and lists one record per CDR3 protein. The profile shows hundreds of thousands of distinct CDR3 sequences, nearly 60% of them singletons. Sequencing input: blood. The origin of the receptors is a man younger than 45 in good health.

The J gene is TRBJ1-6, the V gene TRBV20-1; the D gene is possibly TRBD1 (6 bases). Trimming stripped 2 bases from V and 6 bases from J, with 14 bases between. The CDR3 contains 15 residues. Germline-derived CDR1 and CDR2 are DFQATT and SNEGSKA (reference sequence). The CDR3 bases are TGCAGTGCTAGACGAACTGGACAGCCTAATTCACCCCTCCACTTT. Amino acids: CSARRTGQPNSPLHF.

The CDR3 DNA follows: TGCAGCGTTGAAAATAGCAACTACGAGCAGTACTTC. Amino acids: CSVENSNYEQYF. This chain connects TRBV29-1 to TRBJ2-5; the D is unclear. TRBJ2-7 explains the end of the DNA better; the J call may be wrong. CDR3 length: 12 amino acids. Germline V lookup: CDR1 SQVTM, CDR2 ANQGSEA.

The chain combines TRBV4-3 with TRBJ2-5; possibly TRBD1 for D (6 bases). The V gene lost 0 bases and the J gene lost 2 bases, with 10 bases spanning the gap. The CDR3 contains 15 residues. Germline CDR1 LGHNA, CDR2 YSLEER. The CDR3 DNA is TGCGCCAGCAGCCAAGATTTGGGACAACAAGAGACCCAGTACTTC. Amino acids: CASSQDLGQQETQYF.

The CDR3 here is CASSVSSEETQYF. CDR3 sequence (DNA): TGTGCCAGCAGCGTTTCGAGTGAAGAGACCCAGTACTTC. The chain joins TRBV9 to TRBJ2-5; D unclear. This CDR3 region has 13 residues. Trimming left V 2 bases short and J 3 bases short, with 8 bases between. Per the germline V gene, CDR1 is SGDLS and CDR2 is YYNGEE.

V usage is TRBV29-1 and J usage is TRBJ1-1; D possibly corresponds to TRBD1 (5 bases). With 5 bases removed from V and 5 bases from J, the gap between germline ends came to 15 bases. The length of the CDR3 is 13 residues. The germline gives CDR1 SQVTM, CDR2 ANQGSEA. The CDR3 here is CSVPLHGGTEAFF. In DNA form, the CDR3 reads TGCAGCGTTCCTCTCCATGGGGGGACTGAAGCTTTCTTT.

The chain combines TRBV4-3 with TRBJ2-7, with D unclear. V shed 0 bases and J shed 2 bases, with 11 bases lying between them. Germline CDR1 reads LGHNA; CDR2 reads YSLEER. The CDR3 covers 15 residues. This CDR3 reads CASSQDYEATYEQYF. CDR3 sequence (DNA): TGCGCCAGCAGCCAAGATTACGAGGCAACCTACGAGCAGTACTTC.

This clonotype was observed a handful of times. The chain carries TRBV12-3 or TRBV12-4 and TRBJ2-5, with unresolved D. This CDR3 spans 11 amino acids. V lost 2 bases and J lost 6, with 4 bases in between. The CDR3 spells CASSLSKTQYF. The CDR3 coding sequence is TGTGCCAGCAGTTTATCGAAGACCCAGTACTTC.

The chain carries TRBV3-1 and TRBJ2-1; the match to TRBD1 covers 8 bases. The trim removed 5 bases at V and 8 bases at J, leaving 5 bases unmatched. The CDR3 has 13 amino acids. Per the germline V gene, CDR1 is LGHDT and CDR2 is YNNKEL (reference sequence). The CDR3 here is CASSTPTGDEQFF. Written as DNA, the CDR3 is TGTGCCAGCAGCACACCGACAGGGGATGAGCAGTTCTTC.

The count of this clonotype is one. The junction shows a germline mismatch at one end, possibly a read error. The chain recombines TRBV6-1 with TRBJ2-3; D is perhaps TRBD1 (6 bases). The germline gives CDR1 MNHNS, CDR2 SASEGT. CDR3 length: 14 residues. The chain's CDR3 is CASSPGQSRDTQYF. CDR3 nucleotides: TGTGCCAGCAGTCCCGGACAGAGCAGAGATACGCAGTATTTT.

The rearrangement links TRBV20-1 to TRBJ2-3, with TRBD2 identical over 9 bases. J lost 2 bases, V lost 4 bases, and 1 base had no gene match. The CDR3 is made up of 13 amino acids. The germline V gene encodes CDR1 DFQATT and CDR2 SNEGSKA (reference sequence). The CDR3 region is CSAKRGATDTQYF. For the CDR3, the DNA is TGCAGTGCTAAGCGGGGGGCCACAGATACGCAGTATTTT.

V usage is TRBV4-3 and J usage is TRBJ1-1; D uncertain. Germline V lookup: CDR1 LGHNA, CDR2 YSLEER. The length of the CDR3 is 14 residues. The V end was cut by 3 bases, the J end by 4 bases, with 12 bases between. The CDR3 DNA is TGCGCCAGCAGCCAGGAGGGTGGCCGCACTGAAGCTTTCTTT. Its protein product is CASSQEGGRTEAFF.

The chain employs TRBV4-2 and TRBJ2-2; D may be TRBD1 (5 bases). The CDR3 covers 15 residues. The germline V gene has CDR1 LGHNA and CDR2 YNFKEQ. V was cut by 3 bases and J by 1 base, with 9 bases left in between. The CDR3: CASSQATGNTGELFF. Written as DNA, the CDR3 is TGTGCCAGCAGCCAGGCTACAGGGAACACCGGGGAGCTGTTTTTT.

This rearrangement joins TRBV5-1 to TRBJ1-1, with TRBD1 matching over 8 bases. V shed 4 bases and J 10 bases; nucleotides not matched to a gene: 9. This CDR3 spans 13 amino acids. Germline CDR1 reads SGHRS; CDR2 reads YFSETQ. Here the CDR3 DNA reads TGCGCCAGCAGCCCGGGACAGGCCCCAGGAGCTTTCTTT. Its protein product is CASSPGQAPGAFF.

The chain couples TRBV6-1 to TRBJ1-1; 7 nucleotides agree with TRBD1. With 5 bases clipped from V and 4 bases from J, the junction kept 13 bases outside the gene matches. In germline, CDR1 is MNHNS, CDR2 SASEGT. The CDR3 sequence is 16 residues long. CDR3 bases: TGTGCCAGCAGTCGAAGTGCATGGGCAGGGGGCACTGAAGCTTTCTTT. Translated, it gives CASSRSAWAGGTEAFF.

The CDR3 sequence is CASSRDRDRDGYTF. CDR3 nucleotide sequence: TGCGCCAGCAGCCGGGACCGGGACAGGGATGGCTACACCTTC. The chain is built from TRBV4-1 and TRBJ1-2; 9 nucleotides line up with TRBD1. Trimming removed 4 bases from V and 6 bases from J; junction bases left unmatched: 6. Germline values: CDR1 MGHRA, CDR2 YSYEKL. The CDR3 loop spans 14 amino acids.

The chain recombines TRBV3-1 with TRBJ2-1, with 10 bases lining up with TRBD2. Per germline, CDR1 LGHDT and CDR2 YNNKEL (reference sequence). This CDR3 is built from 14 residues. The V segment lost 3 bases and the J segment 6 bases; nucleotides outside the gene matches: 2. The CDR3 loop reads CASSHSGRGNEQFF. The CDR3 DNA is TGTGCCAGCAGCCACAGCGGGAGGGGCAATGAGCAGTTCTTC.

This clonotype was picked up a small number of times. The gene calls are TRBV12-5 and TRBJ1-2; D gene ambiguous. Between the trimmed V and J ends, which lost 7 bases and 5 bases, there was a span of 26 bases. The germline CDR1 and CDR2 sequences are LGHNT and FRNRAP. The CDR3 spans 17 residues. The CDR3 bases are TGTGCTAGTGCCGCGGCGGGCCCGCTGCCCGCAGGATATGGCTACACCTTC. Its translation is CASAAAGPLPAGYGYTF.

This chain joins TRBV20-1 and TRBJ1-1, with D unclear. The V gene's germline CDR1 is DFQATT and CDR2 SNEGSKA (reference sequence). Trimming left V 3 bases short and J 4 bases short, with 6 bases between. CDR3 size: 11 residues. The DNA for the CDR3 is TGCAGTGCTAGCAGTGGCACTGAAGCTTTCTTT. Translated, it gives CSASSGTEAFF.

This chain uses TRBV29-1 with TRBJ2-5; 8 bases are shared with TRBD2. CDR3 length: 13 amino acids. Germline assignment: CDR1 SQVTM and CDR2 ANQGSEA. Germline trimming cut 4 bases from V and 4 bases from J; bases unmatched to any gene: 5. The CDR3 nucleotides read TGCAGCGTTGGTCCCGGGGGGGGAGAGACCCAGTACTTC. Residues: CSVGPGGGETQYF. The full variable domain, with the rest looked up from reference TRBV29-1 and TRBJ2-5, is SAVISQKPSRDICQRGTSLTIQCQVDSQVTMMFWYRQQPGQSLTLIATANQGSEATYESGFVIDKFPISRPNLTFSTLTVSNMSPEDSSIYLCSVGPGGGETQYFGPGTRLLVL.

The chain is built from TRBV7-9 and TRBJ1-2, with D hard to call. Trimming cost V 8 bases and J 6 bases, with 13 bases left between them. CDR1 and CDR2 (germline): SEHNR, FQNEAQ (reference sequence). The CDR3 runs to 12 residues. CDR3 nucleotide sequence: TGTGCCAGCTCCCAGACAAGGGATGGCTACACCTTC. Translated, it gives CASSQTRDGYTF.

V is TRBV7-2 and J is TRBJ2-7, with D unresolved. The CDR3 runs to 11 residues. The germline V gene encodes CDR1 SGHTA and CDR2 FQGNSA. With 7 bases removed from V and 7 bases from J, the gap between germline ends came to 11 bases. The CDR3 protein is CASTFGREQYF. Here the CDR3 DNA reads TGTGCCAGCACCTTTGGCAGGGAGCAGTACTTC.

J is TRBJ2-1 and V is TRBV7-9, with D tentatively TRBD1 (5 bases). The germline CDR1 and CDR2 sequences are SEHNR and FQNEAQ (reference sequence). The V gene lost 1 base and the J gene lost 15 bases, with 10 bases spanning the gap. This CDR3 has 11 amino acids. The CDR3 DNA is TGTGCCAGCAGCTTAGGGACACCTCCGTTCTTC. This translates into CASSLGTPPFF.

J is TRBJ2-1 and V is TRBV9; perhaps D is TRBD1 or TRBD2 (6 bases each). This CDR3 contains 13 residues. Trimming shortened V by 3 bases and J by 7 bases, and 11 bases separated the two germline ends. The germline V gene has CDR1 SGDLS and CDR2 YYNGEE. DNA of the CDR3: TGTGCCAGCAGCGGGGGGGCTTGGAATGAGCAGTTCTTC. Its translation: CASSGGAWNEQFF.

The sample holds a few counts of this clonotype. CDR3 sequence reads: CASSISSGGAYEQYF. CDR3 sequence (DNA): TGTGCCAGCAGCATCTCTAGCGGGGGGGCCTACGAGCAGTACTTC. The chain combines TRBV7-2 with TRBJ2-7; the match to TRBD2 covers 12 bases. Trimming took 5 bases from V and 2 from J; bases not matched to a gene: 4. The CDR3 has 15 amino acids. Germline assignment: CDR1 SGHTA and CDR2 FQGNSA.

The chain employs TRBV2 and TRBJ2-7; 10 positions match TRBD2. Germline trimming cut 8 bases from V and 4 bases from J; bases unmatched to any gene: 5. Germline V gene data show CDR1 as SNHLY and CDR2 as FYNNEI. The CDR3 runs to 13 residues. The CDR3 DNA reads TGTGCCAGCCGAGCGGGAGGGCCGTACGAGCAGTACTTC. Protein product: CASRAGGPYEQYF.

Only a few counts were recorded for this clonotype. The V gene is TRBV6-5, the J gene TRBJ2-7; TRBD2 agrees at 11 bases. Losses at the gene ends were 0 bases for V and 0 bases for J; bases not matched to a gene: 10. The V gene's germline CDR1 is MNHEY and CDR2 SVGAGI. This CDR3 is 19 amino acids long. The DNA for the CDR3 is TGTGCCAGCAGTTACTCGATCCGACTAGCGGGACCCCCCTCCTACGAGCAGTACTTC. Protein product: CASSYSIRLAGPPSYEQYF.